Sequencing of this T cell receptor (beta chain) was carried out in a study of graft-versus-host responses after intestinal transplantation. Whole-study context: All recipients got anti-thymocyte globulin induction, then tacrolimus and steroids for roughly three years. Study-wide points: The authors found GvH clones in recipient marrow, some appearing first in ileum or blood. With peak circulating GvH clone levels came an association with early post-transplant HvG declines.

Regarding this clone: The antigen remains unidentified.

Trimming removed 2 bases at V and 7 bases at J, with 5 bases between. Germline V gene data show CDR1 as SGHTA and CDR2 as FQGNSA. CDR3 length: 11 residues. Produced via immunoSEQ multiplex PCR; TCRdb's table is partial and in-frame only. The data contain approximately 74,000 clones, roughly 90% of them singletons. The chain recombines TRBV7-2 with TRBJ2-5; D uncertain. The source is a human patient who received an intestinal transplant, so some T cells may come from the graft donor. Sequencing used PBMCs, obtained 98 days after intestinal transplantation. CDR3 sequence: CASSLMGTQYF. CDR3 DNA: TGTGCCAGCAGCTTAATGGGGACCCAGTACTTC.